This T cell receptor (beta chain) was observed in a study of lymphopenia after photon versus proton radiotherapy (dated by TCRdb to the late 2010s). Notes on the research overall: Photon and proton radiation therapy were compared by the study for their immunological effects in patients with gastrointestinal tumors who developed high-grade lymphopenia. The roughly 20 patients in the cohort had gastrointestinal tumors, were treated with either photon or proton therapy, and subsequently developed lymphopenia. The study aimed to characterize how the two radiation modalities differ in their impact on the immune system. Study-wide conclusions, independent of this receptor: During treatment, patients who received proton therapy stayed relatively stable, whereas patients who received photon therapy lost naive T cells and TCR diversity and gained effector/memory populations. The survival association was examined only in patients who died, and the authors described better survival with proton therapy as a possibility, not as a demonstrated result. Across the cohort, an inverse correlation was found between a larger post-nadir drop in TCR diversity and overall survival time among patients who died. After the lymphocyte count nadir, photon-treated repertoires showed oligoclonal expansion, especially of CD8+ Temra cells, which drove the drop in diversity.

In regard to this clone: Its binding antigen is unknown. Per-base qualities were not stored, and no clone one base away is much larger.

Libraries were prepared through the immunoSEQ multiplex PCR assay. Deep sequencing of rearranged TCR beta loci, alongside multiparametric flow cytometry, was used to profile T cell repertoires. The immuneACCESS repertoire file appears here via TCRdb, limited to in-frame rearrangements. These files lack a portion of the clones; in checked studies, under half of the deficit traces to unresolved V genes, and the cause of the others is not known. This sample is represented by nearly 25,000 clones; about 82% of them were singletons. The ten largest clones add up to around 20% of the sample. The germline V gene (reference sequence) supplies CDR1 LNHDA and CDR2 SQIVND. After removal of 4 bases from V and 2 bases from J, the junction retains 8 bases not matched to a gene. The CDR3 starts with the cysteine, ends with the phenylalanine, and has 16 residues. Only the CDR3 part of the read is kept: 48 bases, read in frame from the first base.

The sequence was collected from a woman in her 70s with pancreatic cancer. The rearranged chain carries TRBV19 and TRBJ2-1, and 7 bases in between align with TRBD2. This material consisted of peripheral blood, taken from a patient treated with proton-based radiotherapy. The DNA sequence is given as TGTGCCAGTAGTACCCTCACTAGCGCGACCTACAATGAGCAGTTCTTC. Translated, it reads CASSTLTSATYNEQFF.